This TCR beta chain stems from a study of control samples from healthy donors and cancer patients. Method: immunoSEQ multiplex PCR; TCRdb's copy keeps in-frame clones and lacks some. The sample includes approximately 90,000 clones, just under 85% of them seen just once. The CDR3 runs to 15 residues. Looked up from germline, CDR1 is SNHLY and CDR2 is FYNNEI. The germline V and J ends were trimmed by 3 bases and 5 bases, with 14 bases remaining between them. This clone was picked up one time. Material: blood. The sequence came from a man younger than 40 in good health. The J gene is TRBJ2-1, the V gene TRBV2; D is unclear. This CDR3 reads CASSDIRTPNNEQFF. The CDR3 bases are TGTGCCAGCAGTGATATCAGAACTCCAAACAATGAGCAGTTCTTC.